This T cell receptor beta chain was sequenced in a study of T cells in Graves' hyperthyroidism and ophthalmopathy. General study points: Among clonotypes expanded in thyroid above 0.001, most were also found in blood. A model of 13 V-J pairs discriminated ophthalmopathy from stable hyperthyroidism.

CDR1 is MDHEN, CDR2 SYDVKM, per germline. Trimming took 5 bases from V and 10 from J, leaving 14 bases between them. The CDR3 contains 12 residues. The CDR3 regions of TCR beta were amplified from RNA transcripts. TCR CDR3 regions were first amplified by RT-PCR with HTBI primers. Using its own MiXCR run on the multiplex PCR reads, TCRdb lists one record per CDR3 protein. The table has 500,000 to 750,000 distinct CDR3 sequences, 14% seen once; the top ten hold roughly 7%. This clonotype was seen repeatedly, ten times or more. The target antigen is unknown. Thyroid ultrasound, orbital computed tomography, clinical symptoms, and serum thyroxine and TRAb underpinned diagnoses.

The genes are TRBV28 and TRBJ1-1, with unresolved D. The source of this sequence is a woman between 18 and 29 years old with Graves' ophthalmopathy. Input material: blood. The CDR3 region has the DNA TGTGCCAGCAGTACCGAGGGCTTTAGAGCTTTCTTT. Its protein product is CASSTEGFRAFF.